One and the same sample provided the 21 T cell receptor beta chains below, sequenced in a study of T cell repertoires in aging, cancer and after chemotherapy. The template was genomic DNA from peripheral blood, not RNA. TRB rearrangements spanning V, D and J were amplified using mixed TRB-A/B primers. MiXCR, run by TCRdb on the multiplex PCR reads, gives a single entry per CDR3 protein. The profile shows hundreds of distinct CDR3 sequences, around 64% of them singletons. Source material: blood. These receptors were obtained from a human donor with a solid tumor.

This chain joins TRBV20-1 and TRBJ1-3; unclear D gene. This CDR3 has 15 residues. Germline V gives CDR1 DFQATT, CDR2 SNEGSKA (reference sequence). Trimming pared 0 bases from V and 5 bases from J, leaving 14 bases between. The CDR3 is CSARDSGSARNTIYF. The CDR3 DNA sequence: TGCAGTGCTAGAGATAGCGGGTCGGCGCGAAACACCATATATTTT.

This clonotype showed up just once. This chain links TRBV5-5 with TRBJ2-1; D perhaps matches TRBD2 (6 bases). Per germline, CDR1 SGHKS and CDR2 YYEKEE (reference sequence). The V gene lost 4 bases and the J gene lost 9 bases, with 17 bases spanning the gap. The CDR3 spans 14 residues. DNA of the CDR3: TGTGCCAGCAGCAGGGTTCTAGCGCATACTGAGCAGTTCTTC. Translation: CASSRVLAHTEQFF.

DNA for the CDR3: TGTGCCATCAGTCCGGGACAGGGGCTTAGCAATCAGCCCCAGCATTTT. Amino acid sequence: CAISPGQGLSNQPQHF. The chain joins TRBV10-3 to TRBJ1-5, with TRBD1 identical over 10 bases. The germline gives CDR1 ENHRY, CDR2 SYGVKD. Trimming took 5 bases from V and 0 from J; bases not matched to a gene: 4. This CDR3 has 16 amino acids.

This clonotype was detected a few times. V and J are TRBV7-4 and TRBJ2-7, with a possible D match to TRBD2 (5 bases). The CDR3 is made up of 15 amino acids. Trimming stripped 4 bases from V and 0 bases from J, with 13 bases between. CDR1 and CDR2 (germline): SGHVT, SQSDAQ. CDR3 loop: CASSCGPTSSYEQYF. Here the CDR3 DNA reads TGTGCCAGCAGCTGCGGGCCCACTAGCTCCTACGAGCAGTACTTC.

This clonotype has only a few counts. The chain combines TRBV29-1 with TRBJ1-3; TRBD1 agrees at 7 bases. This CDR3 comprises 13 residues. With V trimmed by 4 bases and J by 6 bases, 6 bases remained unmatched. Germline V gene data show CDR1 as SQVTM and CDR2 as ANQGSEA. CDR3 coding DNA: TGCAGCGTTGGGCAGGGGGTCTCAAACACCATATATTTT. This encodes CSVGQGVSNTIYF.

The chain has TRBV3-2 and TRBJ2-2; TRBD1, the D gene given by the table, was not confirmed from the DNA. TRBV3-2 is termed a pseudogene. CDR3 size: 20 residues. The CDR3 here is CASSQDRPRDDPPNTGELFF. As DNA, the CDR3 is TGTGCCAGCAGCCAAGATCGGCCAAGGGACGACCCGCCGAACACCGGGGAGCTGTTTTTT.

This clonotype was recorded only once. The rearrangement uses TRBV7-9 and TRBJ2-1; D is undetermined. Germline CDR1 SEHNR, CDR2 FQNEAQ (reference sequence). Trimming took off 3 bases at V and 5 bases at J, with 8 bases between the two ends. The CDR3 covers 13 residues. CDR3 amino acids: CASSLQENNEQFF. In nucleotides, the CDR3 is TGTGCCAGCAGCTTGCAGGAGAACAATGAGCAGTTCTTC.

The sample holds one count of this clonotype. This rearrangement joins TRBV7-2 to TRBJ1-2; 7 positions agree with TRBD1. Germline CDR1 is SGHTA and CDR2 is FQGNSA. This CDR3 has 15 residues. Trimming cost V 2 bases and J 3 bases; bases outside gene matches: 6. DNA for the CDR3: TGTGCCAGCAGCTTACACCACGGGACAGACTATGGCTACACCTTC. Its protein product is CASSLHHGTDYGYTF.

Concerning this clonotype: Sequence at one end of the junction differs from germline and may be a read error. The CDR3 here is CASSQGGAEETQYF. As DNA, the CDR3 is TGTGCCAGCAGCCAGGGGGGGGCAGAGGAGACCCAGTACTTC. The chain carries TRBV4-3 and TRBJ2-5, with D perhaps being TRBD1 or TRBD2 (7 bases each). Per the germline V gene, CDR1 is LGHNA and CDR2 is YSLEER. CDR3 size: 14 residues.

This clonotype came up a few times. The rearrangement joins TRBV5-1 to TRBJ2-5; 12 bases are a match to TRBD2. Germline CDR1 and CDR2: SGHRS and YFSETQ. The CDR3 contains 15 residues. The V and J ends lost 1 base and 5 bases, in that order; junction bases with no gene match: 3. The CDR3 protein is CASSLLAGGLETQYF. The CDR3 nucleotides are TGCGCCAGCAGCTTGCTAGCGGGGGGGCTTGAGACCCAGTACTTC.

There are a few counts of this clonotype. This chain joins TRBV4-3 and TRBJ2-5; 8 nucleotides match TRBD2. V gave up 4 bases and J gave up 2 bases; unmatched junction bases: 6. This CDR3 comprises 15 residues. CDR1 LGHNA and CDR2 YSLEER come from the germline V gene. The CDR3: CASSLPSGGQETQYF. DNA of the CDR3: TGCGCCAGCAGCCTCCCCAGCGGGGGACAAGAGACCCAGTACTTC.

There are a few counts of this clonotype. V usage is TRBV6-6 and J usage is TRBJ2-1; D is perhaps TRBD1 (5 bases). This CDR3 region has 15 residues. V gave up 5 bases and J gave up 2 bases, with 13 bases separating them. Per the germline V gene, CDR1 is MNHNY and CDR2 is SVGAGI (reference sequence). The CDR3 region is CASSPRDLAYNEQFF. The CDR3 DNA is TGTGCCAGCAGTCCCAGGGATTTGGCCTACAATGAGCAGTTCTTC.

This clonotype was picked up a small number of times. This chain connects TRBV12-3 or TRBV12-4 to TRBJ2-2; D remains ambiguous. The CDR3 length is 15 residues. V was pared by 3 bases and J by 0 bases, with 8 bases between. The CDR3 bases are TGTGCCAGCAGTTTGGGCCTAACGAACACCGGGGAGCTGTTTTTT. Residues: CASSLGLTNTGELFF.

The rearrangement joins TRBV29-1 to TRBJ2-1, with TRBD1 identical over 8 bases. This CDR3 has 13 residues. CDR1 is SQVTM, CDR2 ANQGSEA, per germline. The ends lost 4 bases at V and 5 bases at J; junction bases unmatched: 4. The CDR3 protein is CSVAQGADNEQFF. The CDR3 nucleotides are TGCAGCGTTGCGCAGGGGGCAGACAATGAGCAGTTCTTC.

The V gene is TRBV7-2, the J gene TRBJ2-1; D unclear. CDR3 length: 15 residues. From germline, CDR1 is SGHTA and CDR2 FQGNSA. Trimming removed 5 bases from V and 0 bases from J, with 11 bases in between. CDR3 sequence (DNA): TGTGCCAGCAGCCCCGACGCCCGCTCCTACAATGAGCAGTTCTTC. Its translation: CASSPDARSYNEQFF. Variable domain in full (rest from reference TRBV7-2 and TRBJ2-1): GAGVSQSPSNKVTEKGKDVELRCDPISGHTALYWYRQSLGQGLEFLIYFQGNSAPDKSGLPSDRFSAERTGGSVSTLTIQRTQQEDSAVYLCASSPDARSYNEQFFGPGTRLTVL.

This clonotype is a singleton in its sample. The chain combines TRBV6-5 with TRBJ2-1; 7 nucleotides line up with TRBD1. Trimming took 5 bases from V and 11 from J; bases not matched to a gene: 15. Germline CDR1 reads MNHEY; CDR2 reads SVGAGI. The CDR3 consists of 15 residues. The CDR3 sequence is CASSESGTAIGKQFF. In DNA, the CDR3 is TGTGCCAGCAGTGAAAGTGGGACAGCGATCGGGAAGCAGTTCTTC.

The gene calls are TRBV20-1 and TRBJ2-5, with unresolved D. The CDR3 length is 10 residues. Germline V gene lookup returns CDR1 DFQATT and CDR2 SNEGSKA (reference sequence). V dropped 3 bases and J dropped 6 bases, with 5 bases sitting between them. The CDR3 protein is CSASGQTQYF. The CDR3 DNA sequence: TGCAGTGCTAGTGGGCAGACCCAGTACTTC.

Comments on this clonotype: At one end the junction does not follow the germline gene, possibly because of a read error. J is TRBJ2-5 and V is TRBV5-8, with no clear D. The germline CDR1 and CDR2 sequences are SGHTS and YDEGEE. The CDR3 consists of 11 residues. CDR3 DNA: TGTGCCAGCAGCTTGGGGGCACGGTGGCACTTC. Encoded protein: CASSLGARWHF.

This chain joins TRBV6-9 and TRBJ2-7; 10 positions agree with TRBD1. This CDR3 spans 14 amino acids. Germline V gives CDR1 MNHGY, CDR2 SVAAGI. J lost 3 bases, V lost 5 bases, and 4 bases had no gene match. CDR3 bases: TGTGCCAGCAGTGTTGGGACAGGGGACTACGAGCAGTACTTC. Translated, it gives CASSVGTGDYEQYF.

This clonotype appeared a few times. The chain carries TRBV6-5 and TRBJ2-5, with D unclear. CDR1 MNHEY and CDR2 SVGAGI come from the germline V gene. The CDR3 runs 14 residues. V lost 7 bases, J lost 1 base, and 13 bases lay in between. Here the CDR3 reads CASTFKVGQETQYF. The DNA of the CDR3 is TGTGCCAGCACCTTCAAGGTTGGCCAAGAGACCCAGTACTTC.

The chain is built from TRBV24-1 and TRBJ1-2; TRBD1 matches 8 bases. After removal of 3 bases from V and 7 bases from J, the junction contained 3 bases not matched to a gene. The germline CDR1 and CDR2 sequences are KGHDR and SFDVKD. The CDR3 is made up of 13 amino acids. CDR3 region: CATSDGQGGGYTF. The CDR3 DNA is TGTGCCACCAGTGATGGACAGGGCGGTGGCTACACCTTC.